The TCR beta chain under discussion was sequenced for a study of response to subunit inactivated influenza vaccine. MiXCR was run by TCRdb on the RT-PCR reads, yielding one entry per CDR3 protein. Of 650,000 to 800,000 distinct CDR3 sequences listed, approximately 13% were seen once; the top ten hold 6% to 7%. Trimming removed 3 bases at V and 7 bases at J, with 13 bases between. The CDR3 consists of 15 residues. CDR1 SGHAT and CDR2 FQNNGV come from the germline V gene. This clonotype was seen a few times. The specimen comprised PBMCs from blood, sampled less than 15 days before vaccination. The chain is built from TRBV11-2 and TRBJ1-6; D uncertain. The TCR sequence derives from a man aged 45-65 years who received an inactivated influenza vaccine. DNA for the CDR3: TGTGCCAGCAGCTTCTCCTACGAGGCCAATTCACCCCTCCACTTT. It yields the protein CASSFSYEANSPLHF.